Listed here are 31 T cell receptor beta chains from one sample, sequenced in a study of CD8+ T cells in alopecia areata. Extracted from the samples, RNA was reverse transcribed into cDNA to serve as the sequencing template. The data were produced by immunoSEQ multiplex PCR, yet TCRdb's version contains in-frame clones alone and is incomplete. The profile shows 130,000 to 150,000 clones, approximately 49% of them singletons. The starting material was CD4+ T cells sorted from blood, obtained at week 0. The receptor set was obtained from a human donor with alopecia areata.

This clone was observed a few times. The chain carries TRBV29-1 and TRBJ2-2; TRBD1 matches 7 bases. Germline V CDR1 and CDR2: SQVTM, ANQGSEA. CDR3 length equals 13 residues. J was trimmed by 7 bases and V by 3 bases; bases with no gene match: 5. The CDR3 nucleotides are TGCAGCGTTGAGGACAGGACGGTCGGGGAGCTGTTTTTT. This gives the protein CSVEDRTVGELFF.

The rearrangement uses TRBV27 and TRBJ2-7, with D perhaps TRBD2 (6 bases). V shed 8 bases and J shed 3 bases, with 14 bases lying between them. Germline loops: CDR1 MNHEY, CDR2 SMNVEV (reference sequence). This CDR3 contains 13 residues. This CDR3 is CASGRESNYEQYF. In DNA form, the CDR3 reads TGTGCCAGCGGTCGGGAGAGCAACTACGAGCAGTACTTC.

This sequence joins TRBV29-1 and TRBJ2-4; 9 positions agree with TRBD1. With 6 bases clipped from V and 3 bases from J, the junction kept 0 bases outside the gene matches. The CDR3 covers 12 residues. From germline, CDR1 is SQVTM and CDR2 ANQGSEA. The chain's CDR3 is CSVDRGKNIQYF. The CDR3 bases are TGCAGCGTGGACAGGGGCAAAAACATTCAGTACTTC.

The chain employs TRBV30 and TRBJ1-3; D may be TRBD1 (5 bases). The CDR3 loop spans 14 amino acids. CDR1 is GTSNPN, CDR2 SVGIG, per germline (reference sequence). Trimming left V 2 bases short and J 0 bases short, with 8 bases between. CDR3 nucleotides: TGTGCCTGGAGTTACAGGAGCTCTGGAAACACCATATATTTT. It codes for CAWSYRSSGNTIYF.

This clone was observed a handful of times. J is TRBJ2-7 and V is TRBV27; 12 bases fit TRBD2. Germline loops: CDR1 MNHEY, CDR2 SMNVEV (reference sequence). J was trimmed by 7 bases and V by 6 bases; bases with no gene match: 16. The CDR3 is 17 amino acids. The CDR3 sequence: CASRPRASGRAKGEQYF. The DNA for the CDR3 is TGTGCCAGCAGACCTAGGGCTAGCGGGAGGGCCAAGGGTGAGCAGTACTTC.

The rearrangement links TRBV9 to TRBJ2-5; a weak D match, TRBD2 (5 bases). Germline V lookup: CDR1 SGDLS, CDR2 YYNGEE. The CDR3 totals 13 residues. The V and J ends lost 1 base and 7 bases respectively, with 11 bases between them. As DNA, the CDR3 is TGTGCCAGCAGCGTAAACCCCAGCGGGACCCAGTACTTC. Translating it yields CASSVNPSGTQYF.

This sequence joins TRBV28 and TRBJ2-7; possibly TRBD1 for D (6 bases). CDR1 MDHEN and CDR2 SYDVKM come from the germline V gene. Trimming pared 8 bases from V and 2 bases from J, leaving 10 bases between. The CDR3 runs to 12 residues. For the CDR3, the DNA is TGTGCCAGCGGACAGTTCACCTACGAGCAGTACTTC. Its protein product is CASGQFTYEQYF. The full variable domain, rest sourced from reference TRBV28 and TRBJ2-7, is DVKVTQSSRYLVKRTGEKVFLECVQDMDHENMFWYRQDPGLGLRLIYFSYDVKMKEKGDIPEGYSVSREKKERFSLILESASTNQTSMYLCASGQFTYEQYFGPGTRLTVT.

This clone appeared a few times. The chain couples TRBV27 to TRBJ2-7; D may be TRBD1 (5 bases). Germline V gene data show CDR1 as MNHEY and CDR2 as SMNVEV (reference sequence). Deletions cut 2 bases from V and 3 bases from J, with 17 bases between. The CDR3 extends over 16 amino acids. The CDR3 DNA reads as TGTGCCAGCAGTTTAATACCGACCAAGGGGTACTACGAGCAGTACTTC. Residues: CASSLIPTKGYYEQYF.

The V gene is TRBV28, the J gene TRBJ2-1; D might be TRBD1 (6 bases). Germline CDR1 and CDR2: MDHEN and SYDVKM. This CDR3 is built from 13 residues. The V end lost 6 bases, the J end lost 7 bases, and 13 bases lay between the germline ends. The CDR3 bases are TGTGCCAGCAGAGATACAGGGTTTAATGAGCAGTTCTTC. Translated: CASRDTGFNEQFF.

This clone was recorded a few times. The chain joins TRBV30 to TRBJ2-6; D gene uncertain. The CDR3 runs 13 residues. The germline V and J ends were trimmed by 4 bases and 2 bases, with 6 bases remaining between them. Germline V lookup: CDR1 GTSNPN, CDR2 SVGIG (reference sequence). CDR3 in amino acids: CAWIVAGANVLTF. CDR3 DNA: TGTGCCTGGATTGTGGCTGGGGCCAACGTCCTGACTTTC. The whole variable domain, filled in from reference TRBV30 and TRBJ2-6, reads SQTIHQWPATLVQPVGSPLSLECTVEGTSNPNLYWYRQAAGRGLQLLFYSVGIGQISSEVPQNLSASRPQDRQFILSSKKLLLSDSGFYLCAWIVAGANVLTFGAGSRLTVL.

This rearrangement joins TRBV9 to TRBJ2-3; no definite D call. CDR1 is SGDLS and CDR2 is YYNGEE in the germline V gene. The V and J ends lost 5 bases and 3 bases respectively, with 13 bases between them. This CDR3 region has 14 residues. As DNA, the CDR3 is TGTGCCAGCAGTTTGATACGGCGGACAGATACGCAGTATTTT. Protein: CASSLIRRTDTQYF.

This chain uses TRBV29-1 with TRBJ2-1, with 9 positions matching TRBD2. The CDR3 sequence is 14 residues long. CDR1 is SQVTM, CDR2 ANQGSEA, per germline. The V segment lost 3 bases and the J segment 9 bases; nucleotides outside the gene matches: 9. CDR3: CSVEREGSIVEQFF. DNA of the CDR3: TGCAGCGTTGAGCGGGAGGGTAGTATTGTTGAGCAGTTCTTC.

Concerning this clone: The same CDR3 arises from other DNA sequences in this sample as well. The chain has TRBV25-1 and TRBJ2-7; D gene ambiguous. The germline CDR1 and CDR2 sequences are MGHDK and SYGVNS. The germline V and J ends were trimmed by 1 base and 0 bases, with 10 bases remaining between them. This CDR3 has 15 amino acids. CDR3 sequence: CASSELLGNSYEQYF. The CDR3 DNA reads as TGTGCCAGCAGTGAATTGTTGGGGAACTCCTACGAGCAGTACTTC.

V and J are TRBV30 and TRBJ1-1, with D tentatively TRBD1 (5 bases). This CDR3 contains 17 residues. CDR1 and CDR2 (germline): GTSNPN, SVGIG (reference sequence). The V and J ends lost 1 base and 1 base respectively, with 19 bases between them. The DNA for the CDR3 is TGTGCCTGGAGTGAACCCTCCCCCGGGACTGAGAACACTGAAGCTTTCTTT. Translation: CAWSEPSPGTENTEAFF.

The chain links TRBV9 to TRBJ1-4; the D is unclear. CDR1 and CDR2 (germline): SGDLS, YYNGEE. Trimming removed 3 bases at V and 8 bases at J, with 20 bases between. There are 16 residues in the CDR3. CDR3 nucleotide sequence: TGTGCCAGCAGCGCGAGAACGGGCCAGGACTACGAAAAACTGTTTTTT. Encoded protein: CASSARTGQDYEKLFF.

This clone was observed a few times. The identical CDR3 is also encoded by other nucleotide sequences in the sample. The chain carries TRBV29-1 and TRBJ1-2, with D unresolved. This CDR3 has 11 residues. V was shortened by 4 bases and J by 2 bases, with 5 bases between the two germline ends. CDR1 SQVTM and CDR2 ANQGSEA come from the germline V gene. In nucleotides, the CDR3 is TGCAGCGTTGGAGGAAACTATGGCTACACCTTC. It encodes CSVGGNYGYTF.

The gene calls are TRBV28 and TRBJ2-7; D perhaps matches TRBD1 (5 bases). Trimming cost V 10 bases and J 3 bases, with 10 bases left between them. The CDR3 is 11 amino acids. Germline loops: CDR1 MDHEN, CDR2 SYDVKM. CDR3 sequence: CAIQENYEQYF. In DNA, the CDR3 is TGTGCCATACAGGAGAACTACGAGCAGTACTTC.

This clone was detected once. The chain uses TRBV7-2 and TRBJ2-1; D ambiguous. Germline V CDR1 and CDR2: SGHTA, FQGNSA. This CDR3 spans 14 amino acids. Trimming took 1 base from V and 9 from J, leaving 13 bases between them. Here the CDR3 DNA reads TGTGCCAGCAGCTTAGTTTCGTTGGTCAGTGAGCAGTTCTTC. It is translated as CASSLVSLVSEQFF.

The V gene is TRBV30, the J gene TRBJ2-4, with D tentatively TRBD1 (6 bases). V was pared by 4 bases and J by 0 bases, with 16 bases between. The CDR3 length is 16 residues. CDR1 and CDR2 (germline): GTSNPN, SVGIG (reference sequence). CDR3 amino acids: CAWTPRQELAKNIQYF. The CDR3, as DNA: TGTGCCTGGACGCCTCGACAGGAACTAGCCAAAAACATTCAGTACTTC.

There are a few counts of this clone. The V gene is TRBV2, the J gene TRBJ1-5; D uncertain. The germline V gene encodes CDR1 SNHLY and CDR2 FYNNEI. The ends were cut back, 4 bases at V and 3 bases at J, with 10 bases in the middle. The CDR3 is 14 amino acids. CDR3 in amino acids: CASSAGSNNQPQHF. In nucleotides, the CDR3 is TGTGCCAGCAGTGCAGGCAGTAACAATCAGCCCCAGCATTTT.

This clone was seen at least ten times. J is TRBJ2-5 and V is TRBV7-2; possibly TRBD2 for D (5 bases). This CDR3 contains 14 residues. Between the trimmed V and J ends, which lost 3 bases and 5 bases, there was a span of 13 bases. The germline gives CDR1 SGHTA, CDR2 FQGNSA. CDR3 in amino acids: CASSFGYRDETQYF. The CDR3 DNA sequence: TGTGCCAGCAGCTTTGGATACCGGGATGAGACCCAGTACTTC.

This sequence joins TRBV29-1 and TRBJ2-1, with D perhaps TRBD2 (6 bases). V dropped 0 bases and J dropped 12 bases, with 21 bases sitting between them. Germline-derived CDR1 and CDR2 are SQVTM and ANQGSEA. The CDR3 has 15 amino acids. CDR3 in amino acids: CSVEDPGLAPRWQFF. The CDR3 nucleotides are TGCAGCGTTGAAGATCCTGGCCTAGCGCCCAGGTGGCAGTTCTTC.

V is TRBV30 and J is TRBJ1-2, with 7 bases identical to TRBD1. Looked up from germline, CDR1 is GTSNPN and CDR2 is SVGIG (reference sequence). The CDR3 is 12 residues long. V was pared by 8 bases and J by 4 bases, with 7 bases of the junction left unmatched. This CDR3 reads CAQGETLYGYTF. CDR3 sequence (DNA): TGTGCCCAGGGGGAAACCCTCTATGGCTACACCTTC.

The rearrangement links TRBV13 to TRBJ2-7; D is perhaps TRBD2 (6 bases). V shed 6 bases and J shed 6 bases, with 24 bases lying between them. This CDR3 has 16 amino acids. Germline V gene sequence: CDR1 PRHDT, CDR2 FYEKMQ (reference sequence). The DNA for the CDR3 is TGTGCCAGCAGTCCCCCCGGGGGTAGGAGGAATGTCGAGCAGTACTTC. Its translation is CASSPPGGRRNVEQYF.

The gene calls are TRBV6-5 and TRBJ2-7, with TRBD2 as a possible D gene (5 bases). Germline V gene lookup returns CDR1 MNHEY and CDR2 SVGAGI. V was pared by 4 bases and J by 2 bases, with 12 bases between. The CDR3 has 14 residues. The CDR3 DNA reads TGTGCCAGCAGTTCAGACTACTCCACCTACGAGCAGTACTTC. Encoded protein: CASSSDYSTYEQYF.

The chain has TRBV19 and TRBJ2-5; possibly TRBD1 for D (6 bases). The CDR3 consists of 12 residues. Germline V gene sequence: CDR1 LNHDA, CDR2 SQIVND (reference sequence). Trimming pared 5 bases from V and 5 bases from J, leaving 9 bases between. The CDR3 loop reads CASSPDRETQYF. The CDR3 nucleotides read TGTGCCAGTAGTCCCGACAGGGAGACCCAGTACTTC.

V gene TRBV4-1 combines with J gene TRBJ2-7; TRBD2 might be the D (5 bases). The CDR3 extends over 16 amino acids. Trimming removed 0 bases at V and 1 base at J, with 13 bases between. The germline gives CDR1 MGHRA, CDR2 YSYEKL. The CDR3 bases are TGCGCCAGCAGCCAAGATAGAGTCGGGATATCCTACGAGCAGTACTTC. Translation gives CASSQDRVGISYEQYF.

The V call is TRBV2, the J call TRBJ2-6, with TRBD1 as a possible D gene (5 bases). Germline CDR1 SNHLY, CDR2 FYNNEI. The CDR3 has 16 amino acids. The V end was cut by 7 bases, the J end by 0 bases, with 13 bases between. This CDR3 is CASIQGTSSGANVLTF. In nucleotides, the CDR3 is TGTGCCAGCATTCAGGGAACGAGCTCTGGGGCCAACGTCCTGACTTTC.

The CDR3 protein is CASRRQISTDTQYF. The DNA for the CDR3 is TGTGCCAGCAGGCGACAGATCAGCACAGATACGCAGTATTTT. The chain joins TRBV28 to TRBJ2-3; D perhaps matches TRBD1 (5 bases). Germline V lookup: CDR1 MDHEN, CDR2 SYDVKM. The CDR3 totals 14 residues. V gave up 6 bases and J gave up 0 bases, with 10 bases separating them.

This clone turned up a few times. The chain is built from TRBV5-1 and TRBJ2-5; 10 positions agree with TRBD2. Losses at the gene ends were 0 bases for V and 2 bases for J; bases not matched to a gene: 1. The CDR3 consists of 15 residues. In germline, CDR1 is SGHRS, CDR2 YFSETQ. In DNA, the CDR3 is TGCGCCAGCAGCTTGGGGACTAGCGGACAAGAGACCCAGTACTTC. It yields the protein CASSLGTSGQETQYF.

J is TRBJ2-7 and V is TRBV2, with unresolved D. The CDR3 covers 15 residues. Trimming stripped 4 bases from V and 5 bases from J, with 18 bases between. Germline CDR1 and CDR2: SNHLY and FYNNEI. The CDR3 sequence is CASSVTWMGFHEQYF. Here the CDR3 DNA reads TGTGCCAGCAGTGTAACCTGGATGGGGTTCCACGAGCAGTACTTC.